Following are 30 T cell receptor beta chains from one sample sequenced in a study of cytomegalovirus exposure and HLA in healthy donors. The PCR was carried out with 60 Vbeta primers and 13 Jbeta primers. Clones were sequenced by immunoSEQ multiplex PCR, and TCRdb holds only the in-frame ones, with some missing. The sample yields some 140,000 clones, almost 80% seen once. The sample consisted of PBMCs. Receptor source: a man aged 18 to 30 in good health and CMV-seronegative.

The chain has TRBV18 and TRBJ2-5, with a weak D call TRBD1 (5 bases). CDR3 length: 16 residues. Germline V gene lookup returns CDR1 KGHSH and CDR2 LQKENI. Trimming left V 6 bases short and J 4 bases short, with 21 bases between. As DNA, the CDR3 is TGTGCCAGCTCTCCTGCCCCCAAGGGGCGGATAGAGACCCAGTACTTC. The encoded protein is CASSPAPKGRIETQYF.

This clone was detected only once. A junction end diverges from the germline sequence, so it may reflect a read error. The chain joins TRBV7-9 to TRBJ1-1; the D is unclear. The V gene's germline CDR1 is SEHNR and CDR2 FQNEAQ (reference sequence). The CDR3 totals 12 residues. The CDR3 DNA is TGTTCCAGCAGCTTACGGGACACTGAAGCTTTCTTT. It is translated as CSSSLRDTEAFF.

The chain uses TRBV2 and TRBJ2-6, with 7 positions matching TRBD1. This CDR3 is 16 amino acids long. Trimming took 1 base from V and 2 from J; bases not matched to a gene: 2. Germline CDR1 and CDR2: SNHLY and FYNNEI. CDR3 sequence (DNA): TGTGCCAGCAGTGAAGGTGACAGGGCTGGGGCCAACGTCCTGACTTTC. This sequence encodes CASSEGDRAGANVLTF.

The chain is built from TRBV18 and TRBJ1-2; D possibly corresponds to TRBD1 (5 bases). Trimming cost V 6 bases and J 2 bases, with 10 bases left between them. The CDR3 spans 13 residues. Germline values: CDR1 KGHSH, CDR2 LQKENI. The CDR3 bases are TGTGCCAGCTCTCTTGACAGAAACTATGGCTACACCTTC. It codes for CASSLDRNYGYTF.

As to this clone: At one of its ends the junction is not consistent with the germline gene, which may arise from a read error. This rearrangement joins TRBV5-6 to TRBJ2-1; possibly TRBD2 for D (6 bases). The CDR3 extends over 15 amino acids. Germline lookup yields CDR1 SGHDT and CDR2 YYEEEE. In DNA form, the CDR3 reads TGTGCCAGCAGCTTCTTTCGGGGGACCTACAATAAGCAGTTCTTC. It specifies CASSFFRGTYNKQFF. Full variable domain (missing parts from reference TRBV5-6 and TRBJ2-1): DAGVTQSPTHLIKTRGQQVTLRCSPKSGHDTVSWYQQALGQGPQFIFQYYEEEERQRGNFPDRFSGHQFPNYSSELNVNALLLGDSALYLCASSFFRGTYNKQFFGPGTRLTVL.

The chain couples TRBV12-5 to TRBJ2-1; D is uncertain. Looked up from germline, CDR1 is LGHNT and CDR2 is FRNRAP. V gave up 0 bases and J gave up 8 bases, with 5 bases separating them. This CDR3 comprises 12 residues. The CDR3 reads CASGLVGDEQFF. Written as DNA, the CDR3 is TGTGCTAGTGGTTTGGTGGGCGATGAGCAGTTCTTC.

The chain joins TRBV29-1 to TRBJ2-4; a weak D match, TRBD1 (6 bases). The CDR3 is made up of 14 amino acids. The germline gives CDR1 SQVTM, CDR2 ANQGSEA. The V gene lost 6 bases and the J gene lost 6 bases, with 18 bases spanning the gap. The CDR3 loop is CSVLTGPMANIQYF. CDR3 sequence (DNA): TGCAGCGTCCTGACAGGTCCTATGGCAAACATTCAGTACTTC.

In the case of this clone: At the DNA level, this CDR3 is encoded by other sequences in the same sample as well. This chain links TRBV7-2 with TRBJ1-4, with a possible D match to TRBD1 (5 bases). Germline values: CDR1 SGHTA, CDR2 FQGNSA. The germline V and J ends were trimmed by 3 bases and 12 bases, with 20 bases remaining between them. This CDR3 region has 15 residues. The CDR3 reads CASSFGGGPPRELFF. CDR3 in DNA: TGTGCCAGCAGCTTTGGCGGGGGTCCGCCCCGAGAACTGTTTTTT.

Only a few counts were recorded for this clone. The V and J genes are TRBV6-5 and TRBJ1-5; 7 bases line up with TRBD1. J lost 0 bases, V lost 6 bases, and 5 bases had no gene match. The CDR3 contains 15 residues. Germline V gives CDR1 MNHEY, CDR2 SVGAGI. The CDR3 loop is CASRPQGGSNQPQHF. CDR3 coding DNA: TGTGCCAGCAGACCCCAGGGGGGTAGCAATCAGCCCCAGCATTTT.

The chain employs TRBV19 and TRBJ1-6, with D perhaps matching TRBD1 (6 bases). V was pared by 5 bases and J by 9 bases, with 11 bases between. Germline loops: CDR1 LNHDA, CDR2 SQIVND (reference sequence). The CDR3 is 13 amino acids. The CDR3 sequence is CASSYSRGSPLHF. Written as DNA, the CDR3 is TGTGCCAGTAGTTACTCCAGGGGTTCACCCCTCCACTTT.

The CDR3 DNA reads as TGTGCCAGCAGTGGGCGGACTAGTACGAGTTCACCCCTCCACTTT. Encoded protein: CASSGRTSTSSPLHF. The chain joins TRBV6-5 to TRBJ1-6; D uncertain. V was cut by 5 bases and J by 9 bases, with 17 bases left in between. The length of the CDR3 is 15 residues. Germline-derived CDR1 and CDR2 are MNHEY and SVGAGI.

V usage is TRBV19 and J usage is TRBJ2-7; 8 nucleotides line up with TRBD1. V was clipped by 6 bases and J by 3 bases; unmatched bases: 4. The CDR3 length is 13 residues. The germline V gene has CDR1 LNHDA and CDR2 SQIVND (reference sequence). For the CDR3, the DNA is TGTGCCAGTAGCCCCGGGACAGGCTACGAGCAGTACTTC. Translating gives CASSPGTGYEQYF. Drawing the rest from reference TRBV19 and TRBJ2-7, the complete variable domain is DGGITQSPKYLFRKEGQNVTLSCEQNLNHDAMYWYRQDPGQGLRLIYYSQIVNDFQKGDIAEGYSVSREKKESFPLTVTSAQKNPTAFYLCASSPGTGYEQYFGPGTRLTVT.

The genes are TRBV19 and TRBJ2-2; D gene uncertain. This CDR3 contains 13 residues. Germline loops: CDR1 LNHDA, CDR2 SQIVND (reference sequence). V was cut by 3 bases and J by 2 bases, with 4 bases left in between. CDR3 sequence reads: CASSIINTGELFF. CDR3 in DNA: TGTGCCAGTAGTATTATAAACACCGGGGAGCTGTTTTTT.

The chain joins TRBV14 to TRBJ1-2; D is uncertain. The CDR3 is made up of 13 amino acids. Germline V CDR1 and CDR2: SGHDN, FVKESK. V lost 4 bases and J lost 7, with 13 bases in between. The CDR3 sequence: CASSPKAGSGYTF. The DNA of the CDR3 is TGTGCCAGCAGCCCGAAAGCGGGTTCTGGCTACACCTTC.

The V and J genes are TRBV7-2 and TRBJ1-1; D may be TRBD1 (5 bases). The V end lost 7 bases, the J end lost 0 bases, and 12 bases lay between the germline ends. The CDR3 extends over 14 amino acids. Germline values: CDR1 SGHTA, CDR2 FQGNSA. CDR3 sequence (DNA): TGTGCCAGCAAGTCTCAGGGTATGAACACTGAAGCTTTCTTT. Its translation: CASKSQGMNTEAFF. Together with reference TRBV7-2 and TRBJ1-1, the CDR3 gives the full variable domain: GAGVSQSPSNKVTEKGKDVELRCDPISGHTALYWYRQSLGQGLEFLIYFQGNSAPDKSGLPSDRFSAERTGGSVSTLTIQRTQQEDSAVYLCASKSQGMNTEAFFGQGTRLTVV.

The J gene is TRBJ2-7, the V gene TRBV9; 7 positions match TRBD2. The CDR3 spans 15 residues. The germline CDR1 and CDR2 sequences are SGDLS and YYNGEE. Losses at the gene ends were 2 bases for V and 2 bases for J; bases not matched to a gene: 7. CDR3 nucleotide sequence: TGTGCCAGCAGCGTGCGACTAGCCGAGACCTACGAGCAGTACTTC. Its translation is CASSVRLAETYEQYF.

This chain uses TRBV5-5 with TRBJ2-1, with D tentatively TRBD2 (6 bases). There are 16 residues in the CDR3. Germline lookup yields CDR1 SGHKS and CDR2 YYEKEE (reference sequence). Trimming pared 4 bases from V and 0 bases from J, leaving 14 bases between. The CDR3 bases are TGTGCCAGCAGCGCGTCATTCGGGGGCTCCTACAATGAGCAGTTCTTC. Amino acids: CASSASFGGSYNEQFF.

The chain carries TRBV7-2 and TRBJ1-6; tentative D call: TRBD1 (6 bases). CDR3 length: 13 residues. Germline CDR1 and CDR2: SGHTA and FQGNSA. The V gene lost 5 bases and the J gene lost 11 bases, with 13 bases spanning the gap. The CDR3 spells CASSPQQGAPLHF. As DNA, the CDR3 is TGTGCCAGCAGCCCCCAACAGGGCGCACCCCTCCACTTT.

This chain joins TRBV4-3 and TRBJ1-4, with D tentatively TRBD1 (6 bases). Trimming removed 1 base at V and 8 bases at J, with 17 bases between. The germline gives CDR1 LGHNA, CDR2 YSLEER. The CDR3 loop spans 16 amino acids. CDR3 sequence: CASSQVVGVRGEKLFF. In DNA, the CDR3 is TGCGCCAGCAGCCAAGTAGTGGGGGTTAGGGGGGAAAAACTGTTTTTT.

V gene TRBV2 combines with J gene TRBJ2-7; 7 bases map to TRBD1. The V gene end was trimmed by 6 bases and the J gene end by 0 bases; junction bases not matched to a gene: 11. The germline gives CDR1 SNHLY, CDR2 FYNNEI. The CDR3 spans 16 residues. The CDR3 DNA sequence: TGTGCCAGCAGCGAGAAGACAGGGCTGAGCTCCTACGAGCAGTACTTC. The encoded protein is CASSEKTGLSSYEQYF.

CDR3 in DNA: TGCGCCAGCAGCCTTACAGGGGATGGACAGCCCCAGCATTTT. Protein product: CASSLTGDGQPQHF. The V gene is TRBV5-1, the J gene TRBJ1-5, with TRBD1 matching 7 bases. CDR1 SGHRS and CDR2 YFSETQ come from the germline V gene. Unmatched junction bases numbered 8, after V lost 4 bases and J lost 7 bases. This CDR3 has 14 residues. Together with reference TRBV5-1 and TRBJ1-5, the CDR3 gives the full variable domain: KAGVTQTPRYLIKTRGQQVTLSCSPISGHRSVSWYQQTPGQGLQFLFEYFSETQRNKGNFPGRFSGRQFSNSRSEMNVSTLELGDSALYLCASSLTGDGQPQHFGDGTRLSIL.

Comment on this clone: The junction shows a germline mismatch at one end, possibly a read error. The gene calls are TRBV7-9 and TRBJ1-1, with D perhaps TRBD1 (6 bases). Germline values: CDR1 SEHNR, CDR2 FQNEAQ (reference sequence). The CDR3 is made up of 17 amino acids. Here the CDR3 reads CSSSPPGQGRGNTEAFF. CDR3 nucleotide sequence: TGTTCCAGCAGCCCCCCGGGACAAGGGAGAGGGAACACTGAAGCTTTCTTT.

V is TRBV7-2 and J is TRBJ2-5; TRBD2 might be the D (6 bases). From germline, CDR1 is SGHTA and CDR2 FQGNSA. The CDR3 is made up of 13 amino acids. The ends were cut back, 5 bases at V and 5 bases at J, with 12 bases in the middle. DNA of the CDR3: TGTGCCAGCAGCCGCCTCACTAGCGAGACCCAGTACTTC. Its protein product is CASSRLTSETQYF.

V and J are TRBV9 and TRBJ1-6, with a tentative D call TRBD1 (6 bases). This CDR3 contains 13 residues. The V end was cut by 6 bases, the J end by 14 bases, with 18 bases between. In germline, CDR1 is SGDLS, CDR2 YYNGEE. CDR3 coding DNA: TGTGCCAGCAACAATCTCCTACAGGGAACCCTCCACTTT. This codes for CASNNLLQGTLHF.

The V and J genes are TRBV9 and TRBJ1-1; D remains ambiguous. Germline V gene data show CDR1 as SGDLS and CDR2 as YYNGEE. The CDR3 is 13 residues long. Deletions cut 0 bases from V and 2 bases from J, with 5 bases between. As DNA, the CDR3 is TGTGCCAGCAGCGTAGACTCTAACACTGAAGCTTTCTTT. As protein: CASSVDSNTEAFF.

V usage is TRBV7-9 and J usage is TRBJ2-1; TRBD2 agrees at 14 bases. This CDR3 is built from 19 residues. CDR1 is SEHNR and CDR2 is FQNEAQ in the germline V gene (reference sequence). The V and J ends lost 5 bases and 5 bases, in that order; junction bases with no gene match: 14. In nucleotides, the CDR3 is TGTGCCAGCAGCACCGCCCGGCCGGGGACTAGCGGGGGACACAATGAGCAGTTCTTC. Amino acids: CASSTARPGTSGGHNEQFF.

The chain carries TRBV5-1 and TRBJ1-3, with a possible D match to TRBD1 (5 bases). The germline gives CDR1 SGHRS, CDR2 YFSETQ. The CDR3 is 19 residues long. V was pared by 0 bases and J by 4 bases, with 23 bases between. In nucleotides, the CDR3 is TGCGCCAGCAGCTTGGAGGCATCGTCGTTCGGGGGGTCAGGAAACACCATATATTTT. Translating gives CASSLEASSFGGSGNTIYF.

The CDR3 DNA reads as TGTGCCAGCAGTTACTTCAGGGGGAATGAGCAGTTCTTC. This codes for CASSYFRGNEQFF. The J gene is TRBJ2-1, the V gene TRBV6-6; 7 bases align to TRBD1. Germline lookup yields CDR1 MNHNY and CDR2 SVGAGI (reference sequence). The CDR3 runs to 13 residues. V dropped 1 base and J dropped 7; count of bases not matched to a gene: 1.

The gene calls are TRBV4-2 and TRBJ1-5; unclear D gene. The CDR3 has 17 amino acids. Germline V gives CDR1 LGHNA, CDR2 YNFKEQ. Trimming pared 1 base from V and 4 bases from J, leaving 17 bases between. The CDR3 region is CASSQAGAGIRNQPQHF. CDR3 bases: TGTGCCAGCAGCCAAGCGGGCGCGGGAATTAGGAATCAGCCCCAGCATTTT.

This clone is a singleton in its sample. This rearrangement joins TRBV7-9 to TRBJ2-3; 7 bases are shared with TRBD1. The trim removed 4 bases at V and 6 bases at J, leaving 10 bases unmatched. The CDR3 is 15 amino acids. Germline assignment: CDR1 SEHNR and CDR2 FQNEAQ (reference sequence). This CDR3 is CASSSTRTGLDTQYF. For the CDR3, the DNA is TGTGCCAGCAGCTCCACCCGGACAGGCCTGGATACGCAGTATTTT. Drawing the rest from reference TRBV7-9 and TRBJ2-3, the complete variable domain is DTGVSQNPRHKITKRGQNVTFRCDPISEHNRLYWYRQTLGQGPEFLTYFQNEAQLEKSRLLSDRFSAERPKGSFSTLEIQRTEQGDSAMYLCASSSTRTGLDTQYFGPGTRLTVL.